The next 25 T cell receptor beta chains were all read from a single sample in a study of PD-1 blockade in classical Hodgkin lymphoma. The data were produced by immunoSEQ multiplex PCR, yet TCRdb's version contains in-frame clones alone and is incomplete. The table includes about 58,000 clones, around 93% detected once. Each patient's relapse followed autologous stem cell transplantation, and brentuximab vedotin exposure varied. Source: peripheral blood mononuclear cells (PBMCs), taken before the second cycle of nivolumab. These TCRs come from a human donor with classical Hodgkin lymphoma.

This chain uses TRBV7-9 with TRBJ2-7; perhaps TRBD1 as D (6 bases). The V and J ends lost 5 bases and 5 bases respectively, with 22 bases between them. The germline V gene has CDR1 SEHNR and CDR2 FQNEAQ (reference sequence). The CDR3 totals 16 residues. CDR3 loop: CASSISPGHNGNEQYF. The CDR3 DNA reads TGTGCCAGCAGCATATCACCGGGACACAACGGCAACGAGCAGTACTTC.

This rearrangement joins TRBV19 to TRBJ2-2, with D possibly matching TRBD2 (6 bases). Trimming pared 6 bases from V and 5 bases from J, leaving 16 bases between. Per germline, CDR1 LNHDA and CDR2 SQIVND (reference sequence). The CDR3 is 15 residues long. The CDR3 loop reads CASRDSPAGTGELFF. Written as DNA, the CDR3 is TGTGCCAGTAGGGACTCACCCGCGGGAACCGGGGAGCTGTTTTTT. Full variable domain (rest looked up from reference TRBV19 and TRBJ2-2): DGGITQSPKYLFRKEGQNVTLSCEQNLNHDAMYWYRQDPGQGLRLIYYSQIVNDFQKGDIAEGYSVSREKKESFPLTVTSAQKNPTAFYLCASRDSPAGTGELFFGEGSRLTVL.

This clone was observed once. J is TRBJ2-1 and V is TRBV27; no clear D gene. The germline V and J ends were trimmed by 3 bases and 8 bases, with 20 bases remaining between them. This CDR3 is 16 amino acids long. Germline CDR1 MNHEY, CDR2 SMNVEV (reference sequence). CDR3 sequence (DNA): TGTGCCAGCAGTTTGGTCCCAGGAGTAGGGCCCGATGAGCAGTTCTTC. Protein sequence: CASSLVPGVGPDEQFF.

The chain combines TRBV4-1 with TRBJ1-3, with TRBD1 as a possible D gene (5 bases). The CDR3 runs 14 residues. CDR1 is MGHRA, CDR2 YSYEKL, per germline. V was trimmed by 0 bases and J by 2 bases, leaving 5 bases between them. The CDR3 region has the DNA TGCGCCAGCAGCCAAGAGGGGGCTGGAAACACCATATATTTT. This translates into CASSQEGAGNTIYF.

The CDR3 loop is CASSYFVQGNSPLHF. The DNA for the CDR3 is TGTGCCAGCAGTTACTTCGTACAGGGAAATTCACCCCTCCACTTT. The genes are TRBV6-5 and TRBJ1-6, with D perhaps TRBD1 (6 bases). The CDR3 consists of 15 residues. Germline V gives CDR1 MNHEY, CDR2 SVGAGI. V gave up 1 base and J gave up 7 bases, with 11 bases separating them.

This clone showed up just once. V usage is TRBV6-1 and J usage is TRBJ2-7, with 8 bases that match TRBD2. The V segment lost 6 bases and the J segment 5 bases; nucleotides outside the gene matches: 6. Looked up from germline, CDR1 is MNHNS and CDR2 is SASEGT. The CDR3 has 13 residues. For the CDR3, the DNA is TGTGCCAGCAGGGGGACCGGGAGGGACGAGCAGTACTTC. This encodes CASRGTGRDEQYF.

V gene TRBV30 combines with J gene TRBJ2-1, with 9 bases identical to TRBD1. Germline V gene sequence: CDR1 GTSNPN, CDR2 SVGIG (reference sequence). The CDR3 runs 11 residues. V lost 7 bases to trimming and J lost 7 bases; unmatched junction nucleotides: 2. The CDR3 DNA sequence: TGTGCCTTACAGGGGGCAAATGAGCAGTTCTTC. Residues: CALQGANEQFF.

The rearrangement uses TRBV4-3 and TRBJ2-7; D ambiguous. The CDR3 consists of 13 residues. V gave up 0 bases and J gave up 7 bases, with 10 bases separating them. CDR1 and CDR2 (germline): LGHNA, YSLEER. CDR3 loop: CASSQDAGGEQYF. The CDR3 nucleotides are TGCGCCAGCAGCCAAGACGCCGGTGGAGAGCAGTACTTC.

The CDR3 coding sequence is TGCGCCAGCAGCCAAGGTTACGCAGATACGCAGTATTTT. Translating it yields CASSQGYADTQYF. V and J are TRBV4-3 and TRBJ2-3; D is uncertain. This CDR3 region has 13 residues. With 1 base removed from V and 4 bases from J, the gap between germline ends came to 6 bases. CDR1 is LGHNA and CDR2 is YSLEER in the germline V gene.

This chain uses TRBV28 with TRBJ2-3; D is unclear. CDR1 MDHEN and CDR2 SYDVKM come from the germline V gene. This CDR3 has 15 amino acids. V dropped 5 bases and J dropped 3 bases, with 15 bases sitting between them. The CDR3 DNA follows: TGTGCCAGCAGTCCGGTCTTCGACACGACAGATACGCAGTATTTT. It yields the protein CASSPVFDTTDTQYF.

The chain combines TRBV27 with TRBJ2-5; D remains unclear. V dropped 4 bases and J dropped 5 bases, with 14 bases sitting between them. This CDR3 region has 14 residues. The germline gives CDR1 MNHEY, CDR2 SMNVEV (reference sequence). The CDR3 reads CASSSLDLQETQYF. The CDR3 DNA sequence: TGTGCCAGCAGTTCACTCGACCTACAGGAGACCCAGTACTTC.

This clone was picked up one time. The J gene is TRBJ2-1, the V gene TRBV7-8, with D tentatively TRBD1 (6 bases). The CDR3 contains 17 residues. CDR1 and CDR2 (germline): SGHVS, FQNEAQ. V was pared by 1 base and J by 6 bases, with 19 bases between. CDR3 sequence reads: CASSLGPFFLGANEQFF. CDR3 in DNA: TGTGCCAGCAGCTTAGGACCGTTTTTTTTGGGGGCCAATGAGCAGTTCTTC.

This chain connects TRBV2 to TRBJ1-5; D is perhaps TRBD1 (6 bases). CDR1 is SNHLY, CDR2 FYNNEI, per germline. V dropped 3 bases and J dropped 0 bases, with 9 bases sitting between them. The CDR3 is made up of 15 amino acids. The CDR3 reads CASSETGYSNQPQHF. Here the CDR3 DNA reads TGTGCCAGCAGTGAGACAGGTTATAGCAATCAGCCCCAGCATTTT.

In its sample, this clone was seen a few times. The gene calls are TRBV14 and TRBJ2-7, with D perhaps given as TRBD1 or TRBD2 (5 bases each). This CDR3 contains 16 residues. V was pared by 3 bases and J by 4 bases, with 19 bases between. Germline values: CDR1 SGHDN, CDR2 FVKESK. The DNA of the CDR3 is TGTGCCAGCAGCCACGTGGGGGTCCCGGGAATGTACGAGCAGTACTTC. Translated: CASSHVGVPGMYEQYF.

This clone was counted a few times. V and J are TRBV2 and TRBJ1-1, with a weak D call TRBD1 (6 bases). The ends were cut back, 4 bases at V and 5 bases at J, with 8 bases in the middle. Germline loops: CDR1 SNHLY, CDR2 FYNNEI. The CDR3 runs 12 residues. The DNA for the CDR3 is TGTGCCAGCAGTGGTCAGGGGACTGAAGCTTTCTTT. Residues: CASSGQGTEAFF.

The chain recombines TRBV6-5 with TRBJ1-2; TRBD1 might be the D (6 bases). The CDR3 has 13 amino acids. V lost 6 bases and J 4 bases, leaving 12 bases between the germline ends. Germline V gene lookup returns CDR1 MNHEY and CDR2 SVGAGI. Here the CDR3 reads CASSYDRSYGYTF. The CDR3 bases are TGTGCCAGCAGCTACGACAGGTCCTATGGCTACACCTTC.

V usage is TRBV14 and J usage is TRBJ2-2; tentative D call: TRBD2 (5 bases). The V end lost 5 bases, the J end lost 6 bases, and 22 bases lay between the germline ends. The CDR3 has 17 residues. Germline V gene sequence: CDR1 SGHDN, CDR2 FVKESK. CDR3 in amino acids: CASSVRHERMGAGELFF. CDR3 sequence (DNA): TGTGCCAGCAGCGTCAGACACGAGCGGATGGGAGCCGGGGAGCTGTTTTTT.

The chain links TRBV7-3 to TRBJ2-2, with unresolved D. Looked up from germline, CDR1 is SGHTA and CDR2 is FQGTGA. V shed 5 bases and J shed 6 bases, with 7 bases lying between them. The CDR3 is 12 amino acids. The CDR3 sequence is CASSIYPGELFF. CDR3 nucleotide sequence: TGTGCCAGCAGCATATACCCCGGGGAGCTGTTTTTT.

J is TRBJ2-1 and V is TRBV9, with 10 bases identical to TRBD2. Germline trimming cut 0 bases from V and 6 bases from J; bases unmatched to any gene: 3. This CDR3 has 15 residues. CDR1 is SGDLS, CDR2 YYNGEE, per germline. The CDR3 DNA reads as TGTGCCAGCAGCGTAGTTCTAGCGGGAGTCAATGAGCAGTTCTTC. Its protein is CASSVVLAGVNEQFF.

The chain links TRBV18 to TRBJ1-1; D is unresolved. CDR1 and CDR2 from the germline V gene are KGHSH and LQKENI. Trimming left V 1 base short and J 8 bases short, with 17 bases between. CDR3 length: 15 amino acids. The CDR3: CASSPLPGFPPEAFF. The CDR3 DNA is TGTGCCAGCTCACCACTCCCGGGGTTTCCTCCCGAAGCTTTCTTT.

The J gene is TRBJ2-6, the V gene TRBV13; 9 positions match TRBD1. The CDR3 has 19 residues. Germline V gives CDR1 PRHDT, CDR2 FYEKMQ (reference sequence). V dropped 1 base and J dropped 4; count of bases not matched to a gene: 11. The CDR3 loop is CASSLEWDREVTGANVLTF. Here the CDR3 DNA reads TGTGCCAGCAGCTTAGAGTGGGACAGGGAAGTTACAGGGGCCAACGTCCTGACTTTC.

The chain is built from TRBV19 and TRBJ2-1; 8 bases agree with TRBD2. Trimming removed 8 bases from V and 5 bases from J; junction bases left unmatched: 5. The germline V gene has CDR1 LNHDA and CDR2 SQIVND (reference sequence). The CDR3 spans 13 residues. In nucleotides, the CDR3 is TGTGCCAGTGATAGCGGGAACCACAATGAGCAGTTCTTC. This codes for CASDSGNHNEQFF.

Comments on this clone: The junction differs from germline at one of its ends, possibly a read error. The chain couples TRBV13 to TRBJ2-2, with TRBD1 matching over 8 bases. The CDR3 consists of 13 residues. Germline-derived CDR1 and CDR2 are PRHDT and FYEKMQ (reference sequence). DNA of the CDR3: TGTGCCAGCAGCTTCTCAGGGGGCGGGGAGCTGTCTTTT. It specifies CASSFSGGGELSF.

The chain carries TRBV6-1 and TRBJ2-7; D might be TRBD1 (6 bases). This CDR3 comprises 15 residues. Trimming stripped 2 bases from V and 0 bases from J, with 11 bases between. Germline V gives CDR1 MNHNS, CDR2 SASEGT. The chain's CDR3 is CASSETDRSSYEQYF. DNA for the CDR3: TGTGCCAGCAGTGAAACCGACAGGAGCTCCTACGAGCAGTACTTC.

Written as DNA, the CDR3 is TGTGCCAGCAGTTTATTCACAGGGCTGGGGTTCTATGGCTACACCTTC. Translating gives CASSLFTGLGFYGYTF. V and J are TRBV28 and TRBJ1-2, with D possibly matching TRBD1 (6 bases). The CDR3 extends over 16 amino acids. Germline V CDR1 and CDR2: MDHEN, SYDVKM. With 1 base removed from V and 4 bases from J, the gap between germline ends came to 16 bases.